This TCR beta chain was profiled in a study of metastatic and nonmetastatic thyroid tumors. Whole-study context: The authors compared repertoires across blood and tumor or nodule tissue from malignant and benign thyroid patients. Whole-study results and caveats: For both blood and tumor, malignant thyroid tumors reportedly showed significantly higher TCR beta diversity than benign nodules did.

Per the germline V gene, CDR1 is SEHNR and CDR2 is FQNEAQ (reference sequence). The CDR3 is 13 amino acids. Trimming took off 6 bases at V and 4 bases at J, with 11 bases between the two ends. This clone is a singleton in its sample. Its antigen is unknown. Thyroid surgery took place with no prior treatment in any patient. As processed by the authors: A classifier for distant metastasis in papillary thyroid cancer was constructed using CDR3 differences observed across clinicopathological groups. Using MiXCR, TCRdb re-called clones from the PCR reads. In this record, the V and J calls reflect TCRdb's handling and not the investigators' own analysis. The table has over 30,000 clones, approximately 15% seen once; the top ten hold around a fifth.

Sequenced sample: blood. The source is a male donor with papillary thyroid cancer or a benign thyroid nodule (not recorded which). Some clones in this sample may be carry-over from other donors' samples. V is TRBV7-9 and J is TRBJ2-3, with D possibly TRBD2 on 6 matching bases. The CDR3 loop reads CASRVGSSDTQYF. CDR3 sequence (DNA): TGTGCCAGCAGGGTCGGGAGCTCAGATACGCAGTATTTT. The full variable domain, with the rest looked up from reference TRBV7-9 and TRBJ2-3, is DTGVSQNPRHKITKRGQNVTFRCDPISEHNRLYWYRQTLGQGPEFLTYFQNEAQLEKSRLLSDRFSAERPKGSFSTLEIQRTEQGDSAMYLCASRVGSSDTQYFGPGTRLTVL.